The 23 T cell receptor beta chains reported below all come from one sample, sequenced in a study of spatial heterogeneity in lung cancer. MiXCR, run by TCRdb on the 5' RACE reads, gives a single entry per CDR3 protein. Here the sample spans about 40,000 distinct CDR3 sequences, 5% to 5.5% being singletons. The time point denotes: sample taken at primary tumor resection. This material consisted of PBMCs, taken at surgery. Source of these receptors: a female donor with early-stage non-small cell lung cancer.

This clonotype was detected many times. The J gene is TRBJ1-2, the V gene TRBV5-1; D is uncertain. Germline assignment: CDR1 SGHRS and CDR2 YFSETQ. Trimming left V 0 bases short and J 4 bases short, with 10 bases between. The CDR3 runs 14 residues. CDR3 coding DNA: TGCGCCAGCAGCTTGGAGGGATTTGCCTATGGCTACACCTTC. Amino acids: CASSLEGFAYGYTF.

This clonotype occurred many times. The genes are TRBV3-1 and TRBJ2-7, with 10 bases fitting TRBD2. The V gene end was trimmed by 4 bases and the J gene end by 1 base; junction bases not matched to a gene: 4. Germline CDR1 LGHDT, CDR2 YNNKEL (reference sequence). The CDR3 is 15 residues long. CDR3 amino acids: CASSLGTSESYEQYF. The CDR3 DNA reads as TGTGCCAGCAGCCTCGGGACTAGCGAATCCTACGAGCAGTACTTC.

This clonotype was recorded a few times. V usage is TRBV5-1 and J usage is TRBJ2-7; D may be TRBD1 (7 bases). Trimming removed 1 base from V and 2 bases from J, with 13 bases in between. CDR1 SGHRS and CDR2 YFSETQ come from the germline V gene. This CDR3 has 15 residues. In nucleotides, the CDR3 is TGCGCCAGCAGCTTGTCTCAGGGGGGACCCTACGAGCAGTACTTC. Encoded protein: CASSLSQGGPYEQYF.

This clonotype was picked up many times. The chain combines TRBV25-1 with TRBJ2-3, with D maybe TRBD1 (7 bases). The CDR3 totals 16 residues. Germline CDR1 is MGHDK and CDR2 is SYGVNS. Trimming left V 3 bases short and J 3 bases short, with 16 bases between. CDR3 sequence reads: CASSDRLTGRTDTQYF. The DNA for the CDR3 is TGTGCCAGCAGTGACCGTCTGACAGGGAGGACAGATACGCAGTATTTT. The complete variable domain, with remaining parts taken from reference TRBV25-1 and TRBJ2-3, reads EADIYQTPRYLVIGTGKKITLECSQTMGHDKMYWYQQDPGMELHLIHYSYGVNSTEKGDLSSESTVSRIRTEHFPLTLESARPSHTSQYLCASSDRLTGRTDTQYFGPGTRLTVL.

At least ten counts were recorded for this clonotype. The CDR3 spells CSARDSDSYSYEQYF. Written as DNA, the CDR3 is TGCAGTGCTAGAGATTCGGACAGCTACTCCTACGAGCAGTACTTC. This sequence joins TRBV20-1 and TRBJ2-7, with a tentative D call TRBD1 (6 bases). The CDR3 sequence is 15 residues long. CDR1 DFQATT and CDR2 SNEGSKA come from the germline V gene (reference sequence). V lost 0 bases and J lost 0, with 12 bases in between.

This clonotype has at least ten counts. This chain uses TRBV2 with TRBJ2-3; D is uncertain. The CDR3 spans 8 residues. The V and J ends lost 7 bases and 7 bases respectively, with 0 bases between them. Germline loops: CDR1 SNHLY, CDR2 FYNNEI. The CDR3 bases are TGTGCCAGCAATACGCAGTATTTT. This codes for CASNTQYF. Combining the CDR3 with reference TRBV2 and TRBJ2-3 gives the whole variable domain EPEVTQTPSHQVTQMGQEVILRCVPISNHLYFYWYRQILGQKVEFLVSFYNNEISEKSEIFDDQFSVERPDGSNFTLKIRSTKLEDSAMYFCASNTQYFGPGTRLTVL.

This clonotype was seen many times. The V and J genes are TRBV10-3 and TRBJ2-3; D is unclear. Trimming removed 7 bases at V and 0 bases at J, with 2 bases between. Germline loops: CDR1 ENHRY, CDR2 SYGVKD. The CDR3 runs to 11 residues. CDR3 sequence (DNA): TGTGCCATCAAAAGCACAGATACGCAGTATTTT. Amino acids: CAIKSTDTQYF.

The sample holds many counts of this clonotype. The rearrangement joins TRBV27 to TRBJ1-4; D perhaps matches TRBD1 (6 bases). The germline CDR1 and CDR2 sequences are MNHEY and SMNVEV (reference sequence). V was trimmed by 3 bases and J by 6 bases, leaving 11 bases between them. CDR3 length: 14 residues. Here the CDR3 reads CASSFSRGDEKLFF. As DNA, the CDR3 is TGTGCCAGCAGTTTCTCAAGGGGGGATGAAAAACTGTTTTTT.

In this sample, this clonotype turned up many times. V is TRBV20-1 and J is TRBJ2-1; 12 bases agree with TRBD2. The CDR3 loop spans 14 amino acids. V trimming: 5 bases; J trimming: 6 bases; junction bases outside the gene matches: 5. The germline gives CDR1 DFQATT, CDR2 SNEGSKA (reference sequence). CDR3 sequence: CSAPLAGGRNEQFF. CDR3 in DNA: TGCAGTGCTCCCCTAGCGGGGGGGCGCAATGAGCAGTTCTTC.

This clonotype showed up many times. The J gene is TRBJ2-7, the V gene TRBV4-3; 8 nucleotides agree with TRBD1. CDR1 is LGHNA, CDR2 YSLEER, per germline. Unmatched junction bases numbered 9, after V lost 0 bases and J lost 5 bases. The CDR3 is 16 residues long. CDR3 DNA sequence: TGCGCCAGCAGCCAAGATCGGGGGACAGGCACCGACGAGCAGTACTTC. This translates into CASSQDRGTGTDEQYF.

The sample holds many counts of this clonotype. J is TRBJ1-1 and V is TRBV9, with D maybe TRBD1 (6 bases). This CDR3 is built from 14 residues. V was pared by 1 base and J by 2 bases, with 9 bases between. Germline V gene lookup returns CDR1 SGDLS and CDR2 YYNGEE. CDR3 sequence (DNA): TGTGCCAGCAGCGTATCCGGGGGCAACACTGAAGCTTTCTTT. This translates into CASSVSGGNTEAFF. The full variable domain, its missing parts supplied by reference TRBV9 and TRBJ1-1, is DSGVTQTPKHLITATGQRVTLRCSPRSGDLSVYWYQQSLDQGLQFLIQYYNGEERAKGNILERFSAQQFPDLHSELNLSSLELGDSALYFCASSVSGGNTEAFFGQGTRLTVV.

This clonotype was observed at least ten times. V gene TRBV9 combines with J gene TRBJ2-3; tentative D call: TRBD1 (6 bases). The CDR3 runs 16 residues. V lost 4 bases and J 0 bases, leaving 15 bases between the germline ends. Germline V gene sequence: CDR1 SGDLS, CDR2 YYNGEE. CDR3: CASSPYWTASTDTQYF. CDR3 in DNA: TGTGCCAGCAGCCCCTACTGGACAGCTAGCACAGATACGCAGTATTTT.

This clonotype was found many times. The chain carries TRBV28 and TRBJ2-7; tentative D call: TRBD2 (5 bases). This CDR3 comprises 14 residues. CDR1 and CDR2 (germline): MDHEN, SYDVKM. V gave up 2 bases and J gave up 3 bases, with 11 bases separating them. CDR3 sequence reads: CASSLIGRNYEQYF. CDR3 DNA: TGTGCCAGCAGTTTAATAGGGAGAAACTACGAGCAGTACTTC.

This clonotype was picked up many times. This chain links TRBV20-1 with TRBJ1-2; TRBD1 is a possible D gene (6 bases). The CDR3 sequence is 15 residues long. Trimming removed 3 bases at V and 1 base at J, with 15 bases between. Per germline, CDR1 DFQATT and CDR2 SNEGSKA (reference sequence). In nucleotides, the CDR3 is TGCAGTGCTAGTTTGGGGGGCGGTAATAACTATGGCTACACCTTC. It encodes CSASLGGGNNYGYTF.

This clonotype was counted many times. CDR3 protein: CASSIGPTRGLSRWMNTEAFF. CDR3 DNA: TGTGCCAGTAGTATAGGGCCCACCAGGGGGCTCTCTCGCTGGATGAACACTGAAGCTTTCTTT. The rearrangement uses TRBV19 and TRBJ1-1; 8 bases are shared with TRBD1. CDR1 is LNHDA, CDR2 SQIVND, per germline (reference sequence). The CDR3 has 21 residues. The V segment lost 1 base and the J segment 0 bases; nucleotides outside the gene matches: 19. The variable domain in full, completed from reference TRBV19 and TRBJ1-1, reads DGGITQSPKYLFRKEGQNVTLSCEQNLNHDAMYWYRQDPGQGLRLIYYSQIVNDFQKGDIAEGYSVSREKKESFPLTVTSAQKNPTAFYLCASSIGPTRGLSRWMNTEAFFGQGTRLTVV.

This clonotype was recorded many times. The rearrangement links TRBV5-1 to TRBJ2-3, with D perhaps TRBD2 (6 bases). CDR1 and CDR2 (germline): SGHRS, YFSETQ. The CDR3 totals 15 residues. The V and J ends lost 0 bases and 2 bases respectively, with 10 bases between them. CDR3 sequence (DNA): TGCGCCAGCAGCTTGGTTGGCGGGGCCACAGATACGCAGTATTTT. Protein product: CASSLVGGATDTQYF.

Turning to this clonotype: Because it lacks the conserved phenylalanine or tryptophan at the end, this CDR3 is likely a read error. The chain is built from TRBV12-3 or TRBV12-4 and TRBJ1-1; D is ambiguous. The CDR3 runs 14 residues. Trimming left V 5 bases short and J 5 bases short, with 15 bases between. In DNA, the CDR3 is TGTGCCAGCAGTCCCACAGTGGGGAGGACTGAAGCTTTCTTA. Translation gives CASSPTVGRTEAFL.

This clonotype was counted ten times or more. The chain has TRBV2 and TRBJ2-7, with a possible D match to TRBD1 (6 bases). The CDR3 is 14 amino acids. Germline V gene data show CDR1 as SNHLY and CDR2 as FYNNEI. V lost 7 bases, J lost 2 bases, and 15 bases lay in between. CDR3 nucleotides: TGTGCCAGCACTCTCCAAGGGGGTGCCTACGAGCAGTACTTC. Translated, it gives CASTLQGGAYEQYF.

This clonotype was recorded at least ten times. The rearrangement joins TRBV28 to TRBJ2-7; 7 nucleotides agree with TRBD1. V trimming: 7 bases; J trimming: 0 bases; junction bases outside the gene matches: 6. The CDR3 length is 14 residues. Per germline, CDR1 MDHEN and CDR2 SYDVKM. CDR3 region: CASIMRQGSYEQYF. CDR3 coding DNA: TGTGCCAGCATTATGAGACAGGGCTCCTACGAGCAGTACTTC. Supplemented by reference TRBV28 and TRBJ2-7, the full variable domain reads DVKVTQSSRYLVKRTGEKVFLECVQDMDHENMFWYRQDPGLGLRLIYFSYDVKMKEKGDIPEGYSVSREKKERFSLILESASTNQTSMYLCASIMRQGSYEQYFGPGTRLTVT.

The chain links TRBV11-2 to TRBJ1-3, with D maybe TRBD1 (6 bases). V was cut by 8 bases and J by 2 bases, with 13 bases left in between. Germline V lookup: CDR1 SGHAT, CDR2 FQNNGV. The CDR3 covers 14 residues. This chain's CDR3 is CASATGAAGNTIYF. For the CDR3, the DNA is TGTGCCAGCGCCACGGGGGCTGCTGGAAACACCATATATTTT.

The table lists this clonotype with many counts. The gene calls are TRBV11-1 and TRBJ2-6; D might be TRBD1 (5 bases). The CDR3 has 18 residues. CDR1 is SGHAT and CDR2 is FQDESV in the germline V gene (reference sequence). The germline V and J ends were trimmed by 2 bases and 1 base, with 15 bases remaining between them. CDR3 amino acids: CASSLFQGGPSGANVLTF. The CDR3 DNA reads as TGTGCCAGCAGCTTATTCCAGGGTGGTCCTTCTGGGGCCAACGTCCTGACTTTC.

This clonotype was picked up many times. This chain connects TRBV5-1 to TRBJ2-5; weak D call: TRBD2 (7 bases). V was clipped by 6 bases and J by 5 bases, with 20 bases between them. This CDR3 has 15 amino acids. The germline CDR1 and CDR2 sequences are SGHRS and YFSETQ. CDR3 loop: CASIGGTFEGETQYF. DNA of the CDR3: TGCGCCAGCATCGGGGGGACATTCGAAGGGGAGACCCAGTACTTC.

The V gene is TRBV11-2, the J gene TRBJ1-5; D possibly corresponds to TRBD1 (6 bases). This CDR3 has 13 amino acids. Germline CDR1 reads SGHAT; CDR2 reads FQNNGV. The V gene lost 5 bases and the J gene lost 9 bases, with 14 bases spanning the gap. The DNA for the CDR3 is TGTGCCAGCAGCGCGGCGACAGGACTGCCCCAGCATTTT. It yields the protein CASSAATGLPQHF.